This is a list of T cell receptor beta chains from one sample in a study of cytomegalovirus exposure and HLA in healthy donors. Measured with immunoSEQ multiplex PCR; TCRdb has only the in-frame clones, and not every one. The sample has some 210,000 clones, 75% to 90% seen once. Sequencing used PBMCs. These receptors all come from a woman between 18 and 29 years old in good health and CMV-seronegative. Each CDR3 is given with its conserved first and last residue. The order of the fields is CDR3 DNA, CDR3 protein, V gene, clone size, D gene, J gene. D genes are given only for firm matches. The listing skips clone size in some rows; elsewhere it reads once, few, many or a size class.

TGTGCCAGTAGTATGGAAGGGACTAGCGGCTACAATGAGCAGTTCTTC,CASSMEGTSGYNEQFF,TRBV19,-,TRBD2,TRBJ2-1
TGTGCCAGCAGTGCAAGGACTAGCGGGGGGTACAATGAGCAGTTCTTC,CASSARTSGGYNEQFF,TRBV2,-,TRBD2,TRBJ2-1
TGCAGTGGGCAGGTGGGAGATACGCAGTATTTT,CSGQVGDTQYF,TRBV20-1,-,-,TRBJ2-3
TGTGCCATCAGTGAAGACGGCTACGAGCAGTACTTC,CAISEDGYEQYF,TRBV10-3,-,-,TRBJ2-7
TGTGCCAGCAGTGAAGTCGCAGGGCGGGGAAACACCATATATTTT,CASSEVAGRGNTIYF,TRBV2,once,-,TRBJ1-3
TGCAGCGTGAGCCGGGACAGGGACTCCTACGAGCAGTACTTC,CSVSRDRDSYEQYF,TRBV29-1,-,TRBD1,TRBJ2-7
TGTGCCAGCAGTTTTTCGTGGGACTATGGCTACACCTTC,CASSFSWDYGYTF,TRBV27,few,-,TRBJ1-2
TGTGCCAGCAGTTACATGGGGACCGGCGGGCAAGAGACCCAGTACTTC,CASSYMGTGGQETQYF,TRBV6-5,-,-,TRBJ2-5
TGTGCCAGCAGCAGGGGGAACACTGAAGCTTTCTTT,CASSRGNTEAFF,TRBV6-5,-,-,TRBJ1-1
TGTGCCAGCAGTAGTGGTAGCGGGGGGTCTTATGAGCAGTTCTTC,CASSSGSGGSYEQFF,TRBV6-5,-,TRBD2,TRBJ2-1
TGTGCCAGCAGCCACAGACAGGGAGGATACGAGCAGTACTTC,CASSHRQGGYEQYF,TRBV7-8,-,-,TRBJ2-7
TGCGCCAGCAGCCGTACCCCTGCCTACGAGCAGTACTTC,CASSRTPAYEQYF,TRBV4-1,-,-,TRBJ2-7
TGTGCCAGCAACCGAGGTACCCGCCGCACAGATACGCAGTATTTT,CASNRGTRRTDTQYF,TRBV27,-,-,TRBJ2-3
TGTGCCAGCAGCAGCGGACAGGGGTTCTCCTACGAGCAGTACTTC,CASSSGQGFSYEQYF,TRBV6-5,-,TRBD1,TRBJ2-7
TGTGCCAGCAGTGGGTCCTTAATTGCCTATGGCTACACCTTC,CASSGSLIAYGYTF,TRBV2,-,-,TRBJ1-2
TGTGCCTGGAGTGTATACAGGGTCACCACAGATACGCAGTATTTT,CAWSVYRVTTDTQYF,TRBV30,-,-,TRBJ2-3
TGTGCCAGCAGAACCAGCCTGGGCAGTAGCACAGATACGCAGTATTTT,CASRTSLGSSTDTQYF,TRBV7-8,-,-,TRBJ2-3
TGTGCCAGCAGTGGAGGAAGGGAATTAATGAACACTGAAGCTTTCTTT,CASSGGRELMNTEAFF,TRBV2,once,-,TRBJ1-1
TGTGCCAGCAGTCCGAGCACCGTTTGGGGGTACACTGAAGCTTTCTTT,CASSPSTVWGYTEAFF,TRBV28,once,-,TRBJ1-1
TGTGCCAGCAGCTTAGGCCCGGCCGGGACGTGGAACACTGAAGCTTTCTTT,CASSLGPAGTWNTEAFF,TRBV7-9,once,-,TRBJ1-1
TGTGCCAGTAGGGACAGAGAAAGAAGCAATCAGCCCCAGCATTTT,CASRDRERSNQPQHF,TRBV19,-,-,TRBJ1-5
TGTGCCAGCCTCACTAGCAACGAGCAGTACTTC,CASLTSNEQYF,TRBV2,-,-,TRBJ2-7
TGTGCCAGTAACGACAAGTTCACGGACAGGGAGAACACTGAAGCTTTCTTT,CASNDKFTDRENTEAFF,TRBV19,once,TRBD1,TRBJ1-1
TGTGCCAGCAGCGAGCCGGGACAGGGGGCACAGGTAGATGGCTACACCTTC,CASSEPGQGAQVDGYTF,TRBV9,-,TRBD1,TRBJ1-2
TGTGCCAGCAGCGTAGATGTGGGCCTCGGAAACACCATATATTTT,CASSVDVGLGNTIYF,TRBV9,-,-,TRBJ1-3